This T cell receptor (beta chain) was found in a study of technical replicates of blood from a handful of donors. This clone is a singleton in its sample. Sequenced by immunoSEQ multiplex PCR; TCRdb stores in-frame clones only, minus some. The profile shows about 70,000 clones, just under 97% of them singletons. The source is a human donor in good health. Sequencing was done on a sample of T cells isolated from PBMCs.

The CDR3: CADGTSGTDTQYF. Here the CDR3 DNA reads TGTGCCGACGGGACTAGCGGCACAGATACGCAGTATTTT. The chain couples TRBV13 to TRBJ2-3; 10 nucleotides match TRBD2. Germline assignment: CDR1 PRHDT and CDR2 FYEKMQ (reference sequence). The CDR3 contains 13 residues. V lost 11 bases to trimming and J lost 1 base; unmatched junction nucleotides: 3.